These 14 T cell receptor beta chains came from one sample sequenced in a study of blood T cell repertoires in COVID-19. Profiling relied on immunoSEQ multiplex PCR, and the TCRdb table lists in-frame clones only, not all of them. The sample records some 360,000 clones, 88% being singletons. Sequencing was done on a sample of PBMCs or T cells enriched from blood (not recorded which). The origin of the receptors is a woman aged 25 to 39 who had been exposed to COVID-19.

The gene calls are TRBV19 and TRBJ1-5, with 9 bases fitting TRBD1. Germline values: CDR1 LNHDA, CDR2 SQIVND (reference sequence). The J segment lost 5 bases and the V segment lost 6 bases, leaving 8 bases of the junction unmatched. The CDR3 totals 15 residues. DNA of the CDR3: TGTGCCAGTAGCAACGGACAGGGGAGGGATCAGCCCCAGCATTTT. It is translated as CASSNGQGRDQPQHF.

The chain carries TRBV7-3 and TRBJ2-3, with D perhaps matching TRBD2 (5 bases). There are 13 residues in the CDR3. CDR1 and CDR2 (germline): SGHTA, FQGTGA. Trimming removed 3 bases from V and 2 bases from J, with 6 bases in between. The CDR3 here is CASSFDYTDTQYF. CDR3 in DNA: TGTGCCAGCAGCTTTGACTACACAGATACGCAGTATTTT.

This chain uses TRBV4-2 with TRBJ1-1; D remains unclear. Per germline, CDR1 LGHNA and CDR2 YNFKEQ. Trimming left V 2 bases short and J 2 bases short, with 6 bases between. The CDR3 sequence is 13 residues long. CDR3 region: CASSQPPNTEAFF. The CDR3 DNA sequence: TGTGCCAGCAGCCAACCCCCAAACACTGAAGCTTTCTTT.

The chain recombines TRBV10-3 with TRBJ1-5; no clear D gene. Germline V gene sequence: CDR1 ENHRY, CDR2 SYGVKD. V lost 0 bases and J 4 bases, leaving 10 bases between the germline ends. CDR3 length equals 15 residues. The CDR3 DNA is TGTGCCATCAGTGAGTCTGTGACAACAAATCAGCCCCAGCATTTT. Its protein is CAISESVTTNQPQHF.

The chain has TRBV18 and TRBJ2-1; 8 bases fit TRBD1. The CDR3 is 15 residues long. With 3 bases clipped from V and 5 bases from J, the junction kept 6 bases outside the gene matches. Germline CDR1 is KGHSH and CDR2 is LQKENI. The DNA for the CDR3 is TGTGCCAGCTCACCCGGACAGGGTGTCCACAATGAGCAGTTCTTC. Residues: CASSPGQGVHNEQFF.

The chain uses TRBV11-2 and TRBJ2-7; no clear D gene. The CDR3 totals 11 residues. The germline V gene encodes CDR1 SGHAT and CDR2 FQNNGV. With 4 bases removed from V and 3 bases from J, the gap between germline ends came to 4 bases. CDR3 loop: CASSSNYEQYF. The CDR3 bases are TGTGCCAGCAGCTCCAACTACGAGCAGTACTTC.

V usage is TRBV9 and J usage is TRBJ2-5; 9 bases line up with TRBD1. V trimming: 4 bases; J trimming: 4 bases; junction bases outside the gene matches: 20. This CDR3 has 19 residues. CDR1 and CDR2 (germline): SGDLS, YYNGEE. The CDR3 here is CASSPTAWGHRGRGETQYF. CDR3 nucleotides: TGTGCCAGCAGCCCCACAGCCTGGGGGCACAGGGGGCGCGGAGAGACCCAGTACTTC. Drawing the rest from reference TRBV9 and TRBJ2-5, the complete variable domain is DSGVTQTPKHLITATGQRVTLRCSPRSGDLSVYWYQQSLDQGLQFLIQYYNGEERAKGNILERFSAQQFPDLHSELNLSSLELGDSALYFCASSPTAWGHRGRGETQYFGPGTRLLVL.

J is TRBJ2-1 and V is TRBV4-1; 12 bases agree with TRBD2. V gave up 1 base and J gave up 5 bases; unmatched junction bases: 6. Germline CDR1 MGHRA, CDR2 YSYEKL. This CDR3 comprises 17 residues. CDR3 sequence: CASSQVLAGGPHNEQFF. The CDR3 nucleotides read TGCGCCAGCAGCCAAGTGCTAGCGGGAGGGCCCCACAATGAGCAGTTCTTC.

CDR3 amino acids: CAITKGGNTEAFF. CDR3 DNA: TGTGCCATCACAAAAGGGGGGAACACTGAAGCTTTCTTT. The chain employs TRBV12-3 or TRBV12-4 and TRBJ1-1; D might be TRBD1 (6 bases). The CDR3 has 13 amino acids. V was trimmed by 10 bases and J by 1 base, leaving 13 bases between them.

This chain joins TRBV27 and TRBJ2-7, with TRBD2 matching 10 bases. With 9 bases clipped from V and 3 bases from J, the junction kept 11 bases outside the gene matches. The CDR3 sequence is 15 residues long. Per germline, CDR1 MNHEY and CDR2 SMNVEV (reference sequence). The CDR3 loop is CASGPSGSQIYEQYF. For the CDR3, the DNA is TGTGCCAGTGGGCCTAGCGGGAGTCAAATCTACGAGCAGTACTTC.

This chain joins TRBV6-5 and TRBJ2-7, with 9 bases aligning to TRBD1. CDR1 MNHEY and CDR2 SVGAGI come from the germline V gene. This CDR3 is built from 14 residues. J gave up 3 bases and V 5 bases, and 5 bases lay outside the gene matches. In DNA, the CDR3 is TGTGCCAGCAGTACAGGGGGCGCGGGCTACGAGCAGTACTTC. It translates to CASSTGGAGYEQYF.

The chain has TRBV5-5 and TRBJ1-5, with a weak D call TRBD1 (6 bases). CDR1 is SGHKS and CDR2 is YYEKEE in the germline V gene (reference sequence). This CDR3 region has 14 residues. V lost 4 bases and J lost 4, with 12 bases in between. The CDR3: CASSADTGNQPQHF. The CDR3 DNA follows: TGTGCCAGCAGCGCAGATACAGGGAATCAGCCCCAGCATTTT.

J is TRBJ2-3 and V is TRBV7-9; 10 nucleotides agree with TRBD2. This CDR3 comprises 16 residues. Germline CDR1 is SEHNR and CDR2 is FQNEAQ (reference sequence). V was pared by 5 bases and J by 0 bases, with 5 bases of the junction left unmatched. This CDR3 is CASSPVAGGSTDTQYF. DNA of the CDR3: TGTGCCAGCAGCCCCGTAGCGGGGGGAAGCACAGATACGCAGTATTTT.

The chain uses TRBV4-2 and TRBJ2-7; maybe TRBD2 (6 bases). The germline V gene has CDR1 LGHNA and CDR2 YNFKEQ. V shed 1 base and J shed 0 bases, with 10 bases lying between them. The CDR3 has 15 amino acids. The CDR3 protein is CASSQVSGSSYEQYF. DNA for the CDR3: TGTGCCAGCAGCCAAGTTTCCGGGAGCTCCTACGAGCAGTACTTC.